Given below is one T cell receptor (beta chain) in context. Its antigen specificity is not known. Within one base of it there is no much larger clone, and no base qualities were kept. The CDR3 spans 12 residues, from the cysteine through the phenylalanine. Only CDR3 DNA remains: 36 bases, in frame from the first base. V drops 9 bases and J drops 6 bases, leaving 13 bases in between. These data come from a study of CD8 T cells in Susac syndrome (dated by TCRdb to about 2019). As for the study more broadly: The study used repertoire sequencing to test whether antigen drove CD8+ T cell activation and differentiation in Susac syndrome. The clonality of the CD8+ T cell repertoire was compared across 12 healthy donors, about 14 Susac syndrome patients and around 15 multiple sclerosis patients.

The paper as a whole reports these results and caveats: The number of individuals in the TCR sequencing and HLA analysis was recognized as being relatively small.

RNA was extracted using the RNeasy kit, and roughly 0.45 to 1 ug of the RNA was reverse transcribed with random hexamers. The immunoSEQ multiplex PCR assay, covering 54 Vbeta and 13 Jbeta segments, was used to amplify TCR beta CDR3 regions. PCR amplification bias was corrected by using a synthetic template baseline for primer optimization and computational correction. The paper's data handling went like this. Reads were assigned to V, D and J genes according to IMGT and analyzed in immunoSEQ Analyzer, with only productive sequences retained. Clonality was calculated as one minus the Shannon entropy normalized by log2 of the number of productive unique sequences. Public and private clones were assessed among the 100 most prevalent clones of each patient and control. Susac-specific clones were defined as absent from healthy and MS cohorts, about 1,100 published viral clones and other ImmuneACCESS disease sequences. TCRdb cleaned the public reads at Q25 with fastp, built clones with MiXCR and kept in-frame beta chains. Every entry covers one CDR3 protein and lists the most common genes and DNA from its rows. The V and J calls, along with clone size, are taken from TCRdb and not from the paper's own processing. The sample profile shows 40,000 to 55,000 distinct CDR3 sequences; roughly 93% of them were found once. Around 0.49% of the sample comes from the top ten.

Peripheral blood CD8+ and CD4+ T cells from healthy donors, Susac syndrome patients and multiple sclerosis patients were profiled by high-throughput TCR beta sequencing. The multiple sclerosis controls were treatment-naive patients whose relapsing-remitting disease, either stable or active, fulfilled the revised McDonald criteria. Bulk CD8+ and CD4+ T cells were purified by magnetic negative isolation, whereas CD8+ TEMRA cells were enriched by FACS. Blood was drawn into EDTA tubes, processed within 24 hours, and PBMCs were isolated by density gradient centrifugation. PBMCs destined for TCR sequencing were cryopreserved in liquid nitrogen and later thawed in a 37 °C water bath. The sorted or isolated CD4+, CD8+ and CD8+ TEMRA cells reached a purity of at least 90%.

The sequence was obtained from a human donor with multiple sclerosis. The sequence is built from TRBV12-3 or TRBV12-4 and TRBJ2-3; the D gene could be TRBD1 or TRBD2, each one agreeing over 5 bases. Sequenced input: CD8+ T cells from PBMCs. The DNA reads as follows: TGTGCCAGTCTCGGGGCAGGGGATACGCAGTATTTT. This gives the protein CASLGAGDTQYF.